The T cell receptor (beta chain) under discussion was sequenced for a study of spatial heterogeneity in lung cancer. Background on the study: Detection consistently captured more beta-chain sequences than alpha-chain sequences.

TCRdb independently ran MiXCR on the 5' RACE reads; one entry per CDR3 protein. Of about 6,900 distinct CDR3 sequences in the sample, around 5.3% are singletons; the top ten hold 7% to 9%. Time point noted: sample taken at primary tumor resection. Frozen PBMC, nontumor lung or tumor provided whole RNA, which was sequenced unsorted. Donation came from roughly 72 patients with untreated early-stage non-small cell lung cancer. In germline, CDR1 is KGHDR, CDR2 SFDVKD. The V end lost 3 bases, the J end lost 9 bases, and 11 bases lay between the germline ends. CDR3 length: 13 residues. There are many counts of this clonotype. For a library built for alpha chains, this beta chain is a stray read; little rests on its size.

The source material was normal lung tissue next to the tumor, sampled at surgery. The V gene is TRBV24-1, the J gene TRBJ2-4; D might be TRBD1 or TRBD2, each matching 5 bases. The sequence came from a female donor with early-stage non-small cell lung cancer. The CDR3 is CATSDRDGGIQYF. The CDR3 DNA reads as TGTGCCACCAGTGATAGGGACGGCGGCATTCAGTACTTC.